Described below is a single T cell receptor (beta chain) sequence and its context. This entry belongs to a study of blood T cell repertoires in COVID-19. The protocol was immunoSEQ multiplex PCR, while the TCRdb copy is restricted to in-frame clones and leaves out a portion. Found here are 210,000 or so clones, 80% to 90% of them singletons; the top ten hold approximately 2.8%. The CDR3 consists of 13 residues. Trimming took 3 bases from V and 0 from J, leaving 6 bases between them. Germline loops: CDR1 SGHTA, CDR2 FQGNSA. The receptor's source is a woman aged 50 to 60 in a cohort exposed to, infected with or recovered from COVID-19 (not recorded which). This sequence joins TRBV7-2 and TRBJ2-7; D may be TRBD1 (5 bases). Source material: PBMCs or T cells enriched from blood (not recorded which). The CDR3 DNA is TGTGCCAGCAGCTTGGGGCCCTCCTACGAGCAGTACTTC. Translated: CASSLGPSYEQYF.